The 13 T cell receptor beta chains below come from one sample, sequenced in a study of CD8 T cells in Susac syndrome. RNA in amounts of roughly 0.5 to 1 ug was reverse transcribed with random hexamers. TCRdb re-called the immunoSEQ multiplex PCR reads through MiXCR, storing one row per CDR3 protein. The sample lists 80,000 or so distinct CDR3 sequences, roughly 95% occurring once. Sequencing was done on a sample of CD8+ T cells from PBMCs. These receptors were collected from a human donor with Susac syndrome.

The gene calls are TRBV5-4 and TRBJ1-2; D gene unclear. CDR1 and CDR2 from the germline V gene are SGHNT and YYREEE (reference sequence). Trimming took 4 bases from V and 2 from J, leaving 9 bases between them. The CDR3 covers 13 residues. Here the CDR3 reads CASSGTTNYGYTF. The CDR3 nucleotides are TGTGCCAGCAGCGGTACCACAAACTATGGCTACACCTTC.

The chain recombines TRBV30 with TRBJ1-1, with 7 bases aligning to TRBD1. Trimming took 1 base from V and 0 from J; bases not matched to a gene: 2. CDR1 is GTSNPN, CDR2 SVGIG, per germline (reference sequence). CDR3 size: 14 residues. The CDR3 sequence is CAWSETGLNTEAFF. The CDR3 bases are TGTGCCTGGAGTGAGACAGGGCTGAACACTGAAGCTTTCTTT.

This chain joins TRBV6-4 and TRBJ2-1; 12 nucleotides line up with TRBD2. V lost 0 bases to trimming and J lost 6 bases; unmatched junction nucleotides: 0. This CDR3 comprises 15 residues. Germline CDR1 is MRHNA and CDR2 is SNTAGT. CDR3 coding DNA: TGTGCCAGCAGTGACTCGACTAGCGGGAGCAATGAGCAGTTCTTC. Encoded protein: CASSDSTSGSNEQFF.

V and J are TRBV9 and TRBJ2-7, with D perhaps matching TRBD1 or TRBD2 (5 bases each). The CDR3 runs 17 residues. CDR1 is SGDLS, CDR2 YYNGEE, per germline. The V end was cut by 4 bases, the J end by 1 base, with 21 bases between. CDR3 bases: TGTGCCAGCAGCCCGGATGGGGGAGCCACTCCTTCCTACGAGCAGTACGTC. This encodes CASSPDGGATPSYEQYV.

The V gene is TRBV27, the J gene TRBJ1-5; TRBD1 aligns across 7 bases. CDR1 is MNHEY, CDR2 SMNVEV, per germline (reference sequence). The CDR3 sequence is 18 residues long. The V and J ends lost 1 base and 4 bases, in that order; junction bases with no gene match: 13. This chain's CDR3 is CASSLYSTATGFNQPQHF. The CDR3 region has the DNA TGTGCCAGCAGTTTATACTCTACAGCGACAGGGTTTAATCAGCCCCAGCATTTT.

The chain employs TRBV28 and TRBJ2-7, with 7 bases identical to TRBD2. Trimming cost V 5 bases and J 2 bases; bases outside gene matches: 9. Germline V gives CDR1 MDHEN, CDR2 SYDVKM. CDR3 length: 15 residues. The CDR3 reads CASSEGPGLPYEQYV. CDR3 bases: TGTGCCAGCAGTGAGGGGCCGGGACTACCCTACGAGCAGTACGTC.

The CDR3 DNA follows: TGTGCCACGGGGCCGCCGGGTACTGAAGCTTTCTTT. Protein: CATGPPGTEAFF. The chain links TRBV9 to TRBJ1-1; tentatively, D is TRBD1 (5 bases). Looked up from germline, CDR1 is SGDLS and CDR2 is YYNGEE. V shed 9 bases and J shed 5 bases, with 14 bases lying between them. This CDR3 region has 12 residues. The complete variable domain, with remaining parts taken from reference TRBV9 and TRBJ1-1, reads DSGVTQTPKHLITATGQRVTLRCSPRSGDLSVYWYQQSLDQGLQFLIQYYNGEERAKGNILERFSAQQFPDLHSELNLSSLELGDSALYFCATGPPGTEAFFGQGTRLTVV.

This clonotype has only one observation. This chain joins TRBV3-1 and TRBJ2-2, with D possibly TRBD1 on 6 matching bases. V lost 7 bases and J lost 1, with 7 bases in between. The CDR3 covers 13 residues. Germline V gene data show CDR1 as LGHDT and CDR2 as YNNKEL (reference sequence). The CDR3 coding sequence is TGTGCCAGCATACAGGGGAACACCGGGGAGCTGTTTTTT. It encodes CASIQGNTGELFF.

V usage is TRBV30 and J usage is TRBJ2-3; D gene ambiguous. V lost 0 bases, J lost 6 bases, and 13 bases lay in between. CDR3 size: 14 residues. Germline assignment: CDR1 GTSNPN and CDR2 SVGIG (reference sequence). This CDR3 is CAWSVQAPDDTQYF. The CDR3, as DNA: TGTGCCTGGAGTGTACAAGCTCCTGATGATACGCAGTATTTT.

The J gene is TRBJ2-5, the V gene TRBV2; D gene ambiguous. Trimming cost V 8 bases and J 0 bases, with 13 bases left between them. CDR3 length: 14 residues. The germline V gene has CDR1 SNHLY and CDR2 FYNNEI. The CDR3 nucleotides are TGTGCCAGCGGCACACTCCAAAACCAAGAGACCCAGTACTTC. This encodes CASGTLQNQETQYF.

The V call is TRBV12-3 or TRBV12-4, the J call TRBJ2-7; D is unresolved. The CDR3 extends over 14 amino acids. V lost 6 bases, J lost 0 bases, and 12 bases lay in between. The CDR3: CASRPAPLSYEQYF. DNA of the CDR3: TGTGCCAGCAGGCCCGCCCCACTCTCCTACGAGCAGTACTTC.

This chain connects TRBV5-6 to TRBJ2-7; possibly TRBD1 for D (5 bases). The CDR3 covers 11 residues. V dropped 3 bases and J dropped 5 bases, with 6 bases sitting between them. CDR1 is SGHDT and CDR2 is YYEEEE in the germline V gene. CDR3 in DNA: TGTGCCAGCAGCTCAGGGCACGAGCAGTACGTC. Its protein product is CASSSGHEQYV.

The V and J genes are TRBV11-2 and TRBJ2-1; D assignment may be TRBD1 or TRBD2 (5 bases each). V gave up 1 base and J gave up 8 bases, with 12 bases separating them. The CDR3 runs to 14 residues. Germline V gene data show CDR1 as SGHAT and CDR2 as FQNNGV. The CDR3 bases are TGTGCCAGCAGCTTAGTTGTAGGGACGGATGAGCAGTTCTTC. Its protein product is CASSLVVGTDEQFF.